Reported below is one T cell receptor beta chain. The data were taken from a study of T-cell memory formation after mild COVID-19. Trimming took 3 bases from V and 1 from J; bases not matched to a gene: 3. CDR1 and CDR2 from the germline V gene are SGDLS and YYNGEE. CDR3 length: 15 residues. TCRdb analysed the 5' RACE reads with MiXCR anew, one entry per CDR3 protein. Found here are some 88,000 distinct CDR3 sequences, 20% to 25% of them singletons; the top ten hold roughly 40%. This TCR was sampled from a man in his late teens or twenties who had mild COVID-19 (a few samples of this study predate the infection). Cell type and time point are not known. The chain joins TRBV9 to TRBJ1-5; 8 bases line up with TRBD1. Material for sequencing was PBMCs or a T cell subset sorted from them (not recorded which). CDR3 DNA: TGTGCCAGCAGCGCCGGACAGGGCAGCAATCAGCCCCAGCATTTT. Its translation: CASSAGQGSNQPQHF.